This T cell receptor (beta chain) was captured by sequencing in a study of cytomegalovirus exposure and HLA in healthy donors. Study conclusions and caveats: The CMV antigen specificity of three CMV-associated chains was confirmed through in vitro analysis.

Separation from the roughly 700-subject first cohort characterized the roughly 120-subject validation cohort, to which the donors belonged. Sequenced by immunoSEQ multiplex PCR; TCRdb stores in-frame clones only, minus some. The sample has fewer than 400,000 clones, 86% seen once. CDR1 and CDR2 (germline): SQVTM, ANQGSEA. Trimming took 1 base from V and 4 from J; bases not matched to a gene: 8. This CDR3 has 16 amino acids. Concerning this clone itself: Its cognate antigen is unknown.

The sequence came from a woman in her late teens or twenties in good health and CMV-seronegative. Input material: PBMCs. This sequence joins TRBV29-1 and TRBJ2-1; 9 nucleotides agree with TRBD1. This CDR3 reads CSVEGPGQGFYNEQFF. The CDR3 DNA sequence: TGCAGCGTTGAAGGTCCGGGACAGGGTTTTTACAATGAGCAGTTCTTC.